A selection of T cell receptor beta chains follows, all from one sample in a study of cytomegalovirus exposure and HLA in healthy donors. Using immunoSEQ multiplex PCR, the repertoire was profiled, and TCRdb retains in-frame clones only, with some absent. The sample carries 150,000 to 200,000 clones, around four fifths recorded once. Sequencing used PBMCs. These receptor sequences come from a man between 25 and 39 years old in good health and CMV-seropositive. CDR3s include the opening cysteine and the closing phenylalanine or tryptophan. D genes are given only for firm matches. Part of the rows lack a size; the others show once, few, many or a class for expanded clones.

>TRBJ1-6|.|TRBD1|TRBV9
CASSDPTGFGSPLHF
TGTGCCAGCAGCGACCCGACAGGGTTCGGATCACCCCTCCACTTT
>TRBJ1-1|.|TRBD1|TRBV29-1
CSVYQTGGFF
TGCAGCGTTTACCAGACAGGGGGTTTCTTT
>TRBJ2-2|.|TRBD1|TRBV10-3
CAIRGQGVTGELFF
TGTGCCATCAGAGGACAGGGGGTCACCGGGGAGCTGTTTTTT
>TRBJ2-1|.|.|TRBV4-1
CASSQVGGIEQFF
TGCGCCAGCAGCCAAGTTGGCGGTATAGAGCAGTTCTTC
>TRBJ1-5|.|TRBD1|TRBV4-1
CASSEVGTGIRSNQPQHF
TGCGCCAGCAGCGAAGTTGGGACAGGGATTAGAAGCAATCAGCCCCAGCATTTT
>TRBJ1-6|.|TRBD1|TRBV7-2
CASSSRGIYGSPLHF
TGTGCCAGCAGTTCCAGGGGGATCTATGGTTCACCCCTCCACTTT
>TRBJ2-1|few|TRBD2|TRBV5-1
CASSFTSGVSNEQFF
TGCGCCAGCAGCTTTACTAGCGGGGTGTCGAATGAGCAGTTCTTC
>TRBJ2-7|once|TRBD1|TRBV27
CASSPGTGYEQYF
TGTGCCAGCAGCCCGGGGACAGGCTACGAGCAGTACTTC
>TRBJ2-7|.|TRBD1|TRBV19
CASSIGTGSYEQYF
TGTGCCAGTAGTATAGGGACAGGATCCTACGAGCAGTACTTC
>TRBJ1-3|.|.|TRBV30
CAWSPVGSTIYF
TGTGCCTGGAGTCCCGTAGGGAGCACCATATATTTT
>TRBJ2-7|.|.|TRBV4-3
CASSQEWAATSYEQYF
TGCGCCAGCAGCCAAGAATGGGCAGCCACCTCCTACGAGCAGTACTTC
>TRBJ2-7|.|TRBD1|TRBV9
CASSVNRGPSYEQYF
TGTGCCAGCAGCGTCAACAGGGGCCCATCCTACGAGCAGTACTTC
>TRBJ1-5|.|.|TRBV2
CASRVRAHQPQHF
TGTGCCAGCAGGGTTAGAGCCCATCAGCCCCAGCATTTT
>TRBJ2-1|few|TRBD1|TRBV4-1
CASSQDGTGGFF
TGCGCCAGCAGCCAAGATGGGACAGGAGGGTTCTTC
>TRBJ2-3|many|TRBD2|TRBV6-1
CASSEFSGGADTQYF
TGTGCCAGCAGTGAATTTAGCGGGGGGGCAGATACGCAGTATTTT
>TRBJ2-1|.|.|TRBV5-1
CASSLGAGQDEQFF
TGCGCCAGCAGCTTAGGGGCAGGGCAGGATGAGCAGTTCTTC
>TRBJ2-3|.|.|TRBV19
CASSIDPQSIGTDTQYF
TGTGCCAGTAGTATAGATCCACAGTCTATTGGCACAGATACGCAGTATTTT
>TRBJ2-7|.|TRBD2|TRBV15
CATSEGLAGTYEQYF
TGTGCCACCAGCGAGGGACTAGCGGGGACCTACGAGCAGTACTTC
>TRBJ2-2|.|.|TRBV5-4
CASSLVNRDTGELFF
TGTGCCAGCAGCTTGGTAAACAGGGACACCGGGGAGCTGTTTTTT
>TRBJ1-2|.|TRBD1|TRBV20-1
CSADGQGWTF
TGCAGTGCCGATGGACAGGGGTGGACCTTC
>TRBJ1-2|.|.|TRBV30
CAWSARTVVYYGYTF
TGTGCCTGGAGTGCACGGACAGTCGTCTACTATGGCTACACCTTC
>TRBJ2-2|.|.|TRBV5-1
CASSFGQPNTGELFF
TGCGCCAGCAGTTTCGGACAGCCGAACACCGGGGAGCTGTTTTTT
>TRBJ1-5|.|TRBD1|TRBV29-1
CSVAAGTAYSNQPQHF
TGCAGCGTTGCCGCCGGGACAGCGTATAGCAATCAGCCCCAGCATTTT
>TRBJ2-4|.|.|TRBV7-8
CASSLGHGGNIQYF
TGTGCCAGCAGCTTGGGTCACGGGGGAAACATTCAGTACTTC
>TRBJ2-7|.|.|TRBV27
CASSTLTGPGGYEQYF
TGTGCCAGCAGTACGCTCACAGGCCCCGGGGGATACGAGCAGTACTTC
>TRBJ2-1|.|TRBD2|TRBV4-3
CASSQALSGGAYNEQFF
TGCGCCAGCAGCCAAGCTCTGAGCGGGGGGGCCTACAATGAGCAGTTCTTC
>TRBJ1-3|.|.|TRBV7-3
CASSARGFSGNTIYF
TGTGCCAGCAGCGCTAGAGGATTCTCTGGAAACACCATATATTTT